This TCR beta chain derives from a study of cytomegalovirus exposure and HLA in healthy donors. Whole-study findings and limits: Some highly shared sequence variants likely arose as a pipeline artifact. Some V segments (TRBV6-2 and TRBV6-3 among them) were excluded as indistinguishable.

13 Jbeta primers and 60 Vbeta primers were used for the PCR. The method was immunoSEQ multiplex PCR; TCRdb's version includes in-frame clones alone and lacks a portion of them. This table holds 85,000 to 130,000 clones, around 80% found once. Worth noting for this clone: The antigen is not known.

Germline CDR1 is SEHNR and CDR2 is FQNEAQ (reference sequence). The V gene end was trimmed by 7 bases and the J gene end by 4 bases; junction bases not matched to a gene: 8. The CDR3 contains 14 residues. The receptor comes from a man in his forties in good health and CMV-seronegative. Material: PBMCs. The rearrangement links TRBV7-9 to TRBJ1-2; 8 bases agree with TRBD1. In nucleotides, the CDR3 is TGTGCCAGCACCCTAAAACAGGGGGGCTATGGCTACACCTTC. Protein: CASTLKQGGYGYTF.